The 16 T cell receptor beta chains presented below share a single source sample, sequenced in a study of T cell repertoires in cytomegalovirus infection. These receptors' targets are unknown. TCRdb independently ran MiXCR on the reads; one entry per CDR3 protein. This table has roughly 800,000 distinct CDR3 sequences, just under 30% appearing once. This specimen was cultured CD8+ T cells from PBMCs, taken from culture after CMV antigen stimulation. These receptors were collected from a human donor in good health (CMV status not recorded). Some clones in this sample may be carry-over from other donors' samples.

This clonotype was found many times. The chain links TRBV7-6 to TRBJ1-1; D is undetermined. The germline V gene has CDR1 SGHVS and CDR2 FNYEAQ. Trimming left V 5 bases short and J 4 bases short, with 11 bases between. The CDR3 extends over 13 amino acids. The chain's CDR3 is CASSPRESTEAFF. CDR3 nucleotide sequence: TGTGCCAGCAGCCCCCGGGAGTCCACTGAAGCTTTCTTT.

The V call is TRBV7-2, the J call TRBJ2-5; D gene unclear. V was pared by 4 bases and J by 4 bases, with 16 bases between. The CDR3 is 15 amino acids. CDR1 and CDR2 from the germline V gene are SGHTA and FQGNSA. The CDR3 nucleotides are TGTGCCAGCAGCTCCGGCAGGCGGATTGTAGAGACCCAGTACTTC. Amino acid sequence: CASSSGRRIVETQYF.

The chain links TRBV5-1 to TRBJ1-2; D is possibly TRBD1 (6 bases). The germline CDR1 and CDR2 sequences are SGHRS and YFSETQ. Trimming stripped 4 bases from V and 4 bases from J, with 17 bases between. CDR3 size: 15 residues. The CDR3 loop reads CASSGGGGPSYGYTF. DNA for the CDR3: TGCGCCAGCAGCGGAGGAGGGGGACCTAGCTATGGCTACACCTTC.

This clonotype was found a few times. V is TRBV5-8 and J is TRBJ2-3; TRBD1 matches at 9 bases. CDR1 SGHTS and CDR2 YDEGEE come from the germline V gene. The length of the CDR3 is 16 residues. Trimming cost V 0 bases and J 2 bases; bases outside gene matches: 4. This chain's CDR3 is CASSLGTGAFTDTQYF. The CDR3 DNA reads as TGTGCCAGCAGCTTGGGGACAGGGGCCTTCACAGATACGCAGTATTTT. The complete variable domain, with remaining parts taken from reference TRBV5-8 and TRBJ2-3, reads EAGVTQSPTHLIKTRGQQATLRCSPISGHTSVYWYQQALGLGLQFLLWYDEGEERNRGNFPPRFSGRQFPNYSSELNVNALELEDSALYLCASSLGTGAFTDTQYFGPGTRLTVL.

This clonotype was counted a few times. The chain carries TRBV6-5 and TRBJ1-1; TRBD1 might be the D (6 bases). Trimming pared 0 bases from V and 0 bases from J, leaving 8 bases between. The germline V gene encodes CDR1 MNHEY and CDR2 SVGAGI. The CDR3 totals 15 residues. CDR3 amino acids: CASSYSRQVNTEAFF. The CDR3 DNA is TGTGCCAGCAGTTACTCGAGACAGGTGAACACTGAAGCTTTCTTT.

This clonotype was found a few times. An end of the junction does not agree with germline; a read error may underlie this. The chain employs TRBV2 and TRBJ2-1, with TRBD2 as a possible D gene (5 bases). Germline V gene lookup returns CDR1 SNHLY and CDR2 FYNNEI. The length of the CDR3 is 16 residues. This chain's CDR3 is CASSEAQLVTGFGQFF. The CDR3 DNA follows: TGTGCCAGCAGCGAAGCCCAACTAGTAACGGGTTTCGGGCAGTTCTTC.

This clonotype was detected a few times. The rearrangement links TRBV4-1 to TRBJ1-4, with D perhaps TRBD1 (5 bases). In germline, CDR1 is MGHRA, CDR2 YSYEKL. V was clipped by 1 base and J by 8 bases, with 20 bases between them. This CDR3 has 17 residues. The CDR3 region has the DNA TGCGCCAGCAGCCAAGCCGGGGGAGGGGAAGGCCAAGAAAAACTGTTTTTT. As protein: CASSQAGGGEGQEKLFF.

This clonotype has more than one count but fewer than ten. One junction end does not reproduce the germline sequence, and a read error may be involved. The CDR3 loop is CATSSPDTNAEAFF. The CDR3, as DNA: TGTGCCACCAGCAGTCCGGATACGAACGCTGAAGCTTTCTTT. V usage is TRBV15 and J usage is TRBJ1-1, with D uncertain. The CDR3 has 14 amino acids. Germline CDR1 is LNHNV and CDR2 is YYDKDF (reference sequence).

This clonotype showed up just a few times. The genes are TRBV4-1 and TRBJ2-2; 7 nucleotides line up with TRBD1. Trimming at V came to 0 bases and at J to 1 base, leaving 8 bases not matched to a gene. The CDR3 loop spans 18 amino acids. The germline gives CDR1 MGHRA, CDR2 YSYEKL. The CDR3 DNA sequence: TGCGCCAGCAGCCAAGAGCCCCAGGGGGTATTGAACACCGGGGAGCTGTTTTTT. Protein: CASSQEPQGVLNTGELFF.

The gene calls are TRBV7-2 and TRBJ2-1, with 10 nucleotides matching TRBD1. The V and J ends lost 1 base and 9 bases, in that order; junction bases with no gene match: 12. CDR3 length equals 17 residues. Per the germline V gene, CDR1 is SGHTA and CDR2 is FQGNSA. This CDR3 is CASSLEPPGQGFREQFF. CDR3 bases: TGTGCCAGCAGCTTAGAACCCCCGGGACAGGGGTTTCGTGAGCAGTTCTTC.

For this clonotype: With a much larger clone just one base away, this may be a read error. The chain's CDR3 is CVSSFLVQGPSGETQYF. The CDR3 DNA sequence: TGTGTCAGCAGTTTTCTTGTTCAGGGCCCGTCGGGGGAGACCCAGTACTTC. The chain couples TRBV12-3 or TRBV12-4 to TRBJ2-5; D is possibly TRBD1 or TRBD2 (5 bases each). This CDR3 comprises 17 residues.

This chain links TRBV2 with TRBJ1-4, with 7 bases aligning to TRBD1. Germline V gene data show CDR1 as SNHLY and CDR2 as FYNNEI. This CDR3 contains 15 residues. The junction had 9 bases not matched to a gene; V was cut back by 6 bases and J by 5 bases. CDR3 protein: CASRPRAGGNEKLFF. DNA of the CDR3: TGTGCCAGCAGACCCAGGGCAGGGGGGAATGAAAAACTGTTTTTT.

The gene calls are TRBV5-1 and TRBJ2-5, with D possibly matching TRBD2 (6 bases). V was pared by 5 bases and J by 2 bases, with 16 bases between. The CDR3 runs to 15 residues. Germline V gene data show CDR1 as SGHRS and CDR2 as YFSETQ. The CDR3 coding sequence is TGCGCCAGCAGAATACGTCGGACTAATCAAGAGACCCAGTACTTC. Translated: CASRIRRTNQETQYF.

The table lists this clonotype with a few counts. The chain couples TRBV6-2 or TRBV6-3 to TRBJ1-4; D remains unclear. Germline V gene sequence: CDR1 MNHEY, CDR2 SVGEGT. The CDR3 is made up of 15 amino acids. The V and J ends lost 5 bases and 8 bases respectively, with 18 bases between them. Here the CDR3 reads CASSLSPARMEKLFF. CDR3 in DNA: TGTGCCAGCAGTCTTTCTCCGGCGAGAATGGAAAAACTGTTTTTT.

The rearrangement joins TRBV7-9 to TRBJ2-7; TRBD2 aligns across 10 bases. The V segment lost 7 bases and the J segment 4 bases; nucleotides outside the gene matches: 7. Looked up from germline, CDR1 is SEHNR and CDR2 is FQNEAQ (reference sequence). CDR3 length equals 14 residues. CDR3 nucleotide sequence: TGTGCCAGCACCGCGATTAGCGGGGGGTACGAGCAGTACTTC. Its protein product is CASTAISGGYEQYF.

This clonotype was observed a handful of times. The J gene is TRBJ1-1, the V gene TRBV19; no firm D call. V lost 4 bases and J lost 0, with 12 bases in between. The germline gives CDR1 LNHDA, CDR2 SQIVND (reference sequence). The CDR3 spans 15 residues. In DNA form, the CDR3 reads TGTGCCAGTAGTAGCTGGGTAGCCATGAACACTGAAGCTTTCTTT. Residues: CASSSWVAMNTEAFF.